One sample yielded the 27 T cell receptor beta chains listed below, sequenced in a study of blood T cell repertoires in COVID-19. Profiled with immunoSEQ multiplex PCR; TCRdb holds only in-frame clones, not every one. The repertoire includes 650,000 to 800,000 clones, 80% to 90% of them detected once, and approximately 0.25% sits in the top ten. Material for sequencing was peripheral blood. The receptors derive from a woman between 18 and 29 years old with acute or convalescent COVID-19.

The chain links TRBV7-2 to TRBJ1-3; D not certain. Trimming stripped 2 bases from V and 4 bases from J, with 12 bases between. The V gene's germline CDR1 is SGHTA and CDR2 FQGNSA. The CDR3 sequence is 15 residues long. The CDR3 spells CASSLRGLVGNTIYF. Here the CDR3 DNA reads TGTGCCAGCAGCTTACGCGGACTGGTAGGAAACACCATATATTTT. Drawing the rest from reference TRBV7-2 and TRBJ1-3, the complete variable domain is GAGVSQSPSNKVTEKGKDVELRCDPISGHTALYWYRQSLGQGLEFLIYFQGNSAPDKSGLPSDRFSAERTGGSVSTLTIQRTQQEDSAVYLCASSLRGLVGNTIYFGEGSWLTVV.

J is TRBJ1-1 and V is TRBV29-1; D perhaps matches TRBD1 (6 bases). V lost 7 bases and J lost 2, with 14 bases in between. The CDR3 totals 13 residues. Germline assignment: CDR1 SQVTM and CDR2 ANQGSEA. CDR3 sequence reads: CSAQGGPNTEAFF. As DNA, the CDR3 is TGCAGCGCCCAAGGGGGACCTAACACTGAAGCTTTCTTT.

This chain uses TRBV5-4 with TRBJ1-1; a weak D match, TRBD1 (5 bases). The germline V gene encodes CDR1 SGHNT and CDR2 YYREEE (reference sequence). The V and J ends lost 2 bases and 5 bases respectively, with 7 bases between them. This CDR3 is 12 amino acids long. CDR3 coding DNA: TGTGCCAGCAGCTTCAAGGGGACTGAAGCTTTCTTT. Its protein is CASSFKGTEAFF. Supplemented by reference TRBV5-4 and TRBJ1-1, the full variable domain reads ETGVTQSPTHLIKTRGQQVTLRCSSQSGHNTVSWYQQALGQGPQFIFQYYREEENGRGNFPPRFSGLQFPNYSSELNVNALELDDSALYLCASSFKGTEAFFGQGTRLTVV.

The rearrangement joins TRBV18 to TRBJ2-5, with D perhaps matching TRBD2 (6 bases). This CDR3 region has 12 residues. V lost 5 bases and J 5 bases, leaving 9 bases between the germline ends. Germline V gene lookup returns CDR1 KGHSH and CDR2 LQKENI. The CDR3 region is CASSYAGETQYF. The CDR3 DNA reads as TGTGCCAGCTCATACGCGGGGGAGACCCAGTACTTC. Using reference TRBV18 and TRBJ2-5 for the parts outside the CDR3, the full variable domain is NAGVMQNPRHLVRRRGQEARLRCSPMKGHSHVYWYRQLPEEGLKFMVYLQKENIIDESGMPKERFSAEFPKEGPSILRIQQVVRGDSAAYFCASSYAGETQYFGPGTRLLVL.

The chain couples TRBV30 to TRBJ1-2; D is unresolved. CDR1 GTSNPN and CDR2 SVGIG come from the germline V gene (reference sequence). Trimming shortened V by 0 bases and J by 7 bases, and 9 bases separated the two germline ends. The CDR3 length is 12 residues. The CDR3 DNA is TGTGCCTGGAGTGTTGGTAGATTTGGCTACACCTTC. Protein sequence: CAWSVGRFGYTF. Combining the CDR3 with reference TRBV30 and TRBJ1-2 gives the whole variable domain SQTIHQWPATLVQPVGSPLSLECTVEGTSNPNLYWYRQAAGRGLQLLFYSVGIGQISSEVPQNLSASRPQDRQFILSSKKLLLSDSGFYLCAWSVGRFGYTFGSGTRLTVV.

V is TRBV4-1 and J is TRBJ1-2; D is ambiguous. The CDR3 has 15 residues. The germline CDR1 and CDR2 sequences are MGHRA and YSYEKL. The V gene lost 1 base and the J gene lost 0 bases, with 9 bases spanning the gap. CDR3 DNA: TGCGCCAGCAGCCAAGCGGGGTCCTCTAACTATGGCTACACCTTC. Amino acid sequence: CASSQAGSSNYGYTF.

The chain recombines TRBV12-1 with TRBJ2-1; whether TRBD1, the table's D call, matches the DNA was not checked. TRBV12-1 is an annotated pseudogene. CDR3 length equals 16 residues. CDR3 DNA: TGTGCCAGCAGCACCTCCGGGACAGGGCTCGACAATGAGCAGTTCTTC. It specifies CASSTSGTGLDNEQFF.

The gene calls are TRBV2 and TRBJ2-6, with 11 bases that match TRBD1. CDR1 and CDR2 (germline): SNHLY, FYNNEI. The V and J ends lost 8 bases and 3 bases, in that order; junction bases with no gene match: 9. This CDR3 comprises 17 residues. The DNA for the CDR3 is TGTGCCAGCTTTTGGACAGGGGGCGCATTTGGGGCCAACGTCCTGACTTTC. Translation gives CASFWTGGAFGANVLTF.

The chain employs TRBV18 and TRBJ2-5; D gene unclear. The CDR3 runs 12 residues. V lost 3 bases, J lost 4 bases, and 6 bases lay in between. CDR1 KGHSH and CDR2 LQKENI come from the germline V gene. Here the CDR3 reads CASSPGRETQYF. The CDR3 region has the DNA TGTGCCAGCTCACCGGGCCGAGAGACCCAGTACTTC.

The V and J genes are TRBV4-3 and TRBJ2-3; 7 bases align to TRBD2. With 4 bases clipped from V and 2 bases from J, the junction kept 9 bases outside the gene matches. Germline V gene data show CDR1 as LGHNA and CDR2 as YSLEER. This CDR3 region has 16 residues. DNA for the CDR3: TGCGCCAGCAGCCCCGTAAGCGGGGCCTTCACAGATACGCAGTATTTT. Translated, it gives CASSPVSGAFTDTQYF.

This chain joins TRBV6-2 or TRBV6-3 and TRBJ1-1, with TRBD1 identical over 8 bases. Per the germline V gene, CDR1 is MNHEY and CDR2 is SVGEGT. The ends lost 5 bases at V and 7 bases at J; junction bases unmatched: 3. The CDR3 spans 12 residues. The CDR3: CASSRTGIEAFF. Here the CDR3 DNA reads TGTGCCAGCAGTCGGACAGGGATTGAAGCTTTCTTT.

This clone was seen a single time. The CDR3 here is CASSLAGTGTYGNTIYF. CDR3 nucleotide sequence: TGCGCCAGCAGCTTGGCCGGGACAGGGACCTATGGAAACACCATATATTTT. The rearrangement uses TRBV5-1 and TRBJ1-3; 9 positions match TRBD1. CDR3 size: 17 residues. The germline CDR1 and CDR2 sequences are SGHRS and YFSETQ. The V gene end was trimmed by 0 bases and the J gene end by 3 bases; junction bases not matched to a gene: 7. The full variable domain, with the rest looked up from reference TRBV5-1 and TRBJ1-3, is KAGVTQTPRYLIKTRGQQVTLSCSPISGHRSVSWYQQTPGQGLQFLFEYFSETQRNKGNFPGRFSGRQFSNSRSEMNVSTLELGDSALYLCASSLAGTGTYGNTIYFGEGSWLTVV.

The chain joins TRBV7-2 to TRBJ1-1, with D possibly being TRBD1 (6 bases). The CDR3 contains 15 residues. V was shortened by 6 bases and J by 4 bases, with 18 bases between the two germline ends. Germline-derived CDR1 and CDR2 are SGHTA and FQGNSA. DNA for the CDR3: TGTGCCAGCAGATCCCGCATGGACAGTCTCACTGAAGCTTTCTTT. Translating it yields CASRSRMDSLTEAFF. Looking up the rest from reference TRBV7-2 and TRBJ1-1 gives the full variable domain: GAGVSQSPSNKVTEKGKDVELRCDPISGHTALYWYRQSLGQGLEFLIYFQGNSAPDKSGLPSDRFSAERTGGSVSTLTIQRTQQEDSAVYLCASRSRMDSLTEAFFGQGTRLTVV.

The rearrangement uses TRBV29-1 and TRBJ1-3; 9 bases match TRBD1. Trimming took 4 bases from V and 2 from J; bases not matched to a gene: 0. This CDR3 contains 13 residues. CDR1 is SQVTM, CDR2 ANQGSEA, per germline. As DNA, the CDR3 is TGCAGCGTTGGGGACAGGGCTGGAAACACCATATATTTT. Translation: CSVGDRAGNTIYF. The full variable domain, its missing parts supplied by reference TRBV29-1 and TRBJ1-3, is SAVISQKPSRDICQRGTSLTIQCQVDSQVTMMFWYRQQPGQSLTLIATANQGSEATYESGFVIDKFPISRPNLTFSTLTVSNMSPEDSSIYLCSVGDRAGNTIYFGEGSWLTVV.

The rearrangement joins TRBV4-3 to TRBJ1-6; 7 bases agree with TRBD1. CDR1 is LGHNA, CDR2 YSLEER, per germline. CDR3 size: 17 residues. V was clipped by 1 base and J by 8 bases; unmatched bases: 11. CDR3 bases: TGCGCCAGCAGCCAAGCTCCCGCCAGGGGGACGGATTCACCCCTCCACTTT. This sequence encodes CASSQAPARGTDSPLHF.

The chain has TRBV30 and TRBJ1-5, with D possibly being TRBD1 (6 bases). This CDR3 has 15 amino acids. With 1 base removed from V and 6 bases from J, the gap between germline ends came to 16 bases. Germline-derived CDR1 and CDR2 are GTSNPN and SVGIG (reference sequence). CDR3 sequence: CAWSARGGKGQPQHF. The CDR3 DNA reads TGTGCCTGGAGTGCCAGAGGGGGAAAAGGTCAGCCCCAGCATTTT.

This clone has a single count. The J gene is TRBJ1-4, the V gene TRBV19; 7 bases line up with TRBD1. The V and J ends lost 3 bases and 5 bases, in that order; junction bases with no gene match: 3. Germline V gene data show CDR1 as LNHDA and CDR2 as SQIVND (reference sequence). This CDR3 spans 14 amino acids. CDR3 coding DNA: TGTGCCAGTAGTATTCGACAGGGAAATGAAAAACTGTTTTTT. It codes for CASSIRQGNEKLFF.

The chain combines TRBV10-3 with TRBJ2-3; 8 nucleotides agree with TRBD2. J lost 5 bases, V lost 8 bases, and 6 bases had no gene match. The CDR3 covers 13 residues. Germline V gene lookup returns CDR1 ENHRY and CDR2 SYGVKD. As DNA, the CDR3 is TGTGCCATCGAAACCGGGACTAGAGATACGCAGTATTTT. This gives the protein CAIETGTRDTQYF.

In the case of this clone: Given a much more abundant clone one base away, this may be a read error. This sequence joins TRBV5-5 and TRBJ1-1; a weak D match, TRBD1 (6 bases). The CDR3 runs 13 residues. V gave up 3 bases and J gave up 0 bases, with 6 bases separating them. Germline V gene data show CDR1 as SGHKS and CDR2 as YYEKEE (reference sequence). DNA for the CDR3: TGTGCCAGCAGCTGGACAGTGAACACTGAAGCTTTCTTT. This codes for CASSWTVNTEAFF.

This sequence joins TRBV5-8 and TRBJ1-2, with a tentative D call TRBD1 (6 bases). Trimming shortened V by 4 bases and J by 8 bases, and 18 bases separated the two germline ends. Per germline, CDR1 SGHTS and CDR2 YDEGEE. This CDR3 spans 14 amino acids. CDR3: CASSHPNRVYGYTF. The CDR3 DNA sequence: TGTGCCAGCAGCCACCCAAACAGGGTATACGGCTACACCTTC.

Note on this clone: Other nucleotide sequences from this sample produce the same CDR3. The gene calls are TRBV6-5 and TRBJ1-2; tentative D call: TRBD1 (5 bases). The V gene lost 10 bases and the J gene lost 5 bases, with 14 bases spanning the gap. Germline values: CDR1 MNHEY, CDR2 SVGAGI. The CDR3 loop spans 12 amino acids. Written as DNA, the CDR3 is TGTGCCACTAAGACTGGGGGGTATGGCTACACCTTC. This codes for CATKTGGYGYTF.

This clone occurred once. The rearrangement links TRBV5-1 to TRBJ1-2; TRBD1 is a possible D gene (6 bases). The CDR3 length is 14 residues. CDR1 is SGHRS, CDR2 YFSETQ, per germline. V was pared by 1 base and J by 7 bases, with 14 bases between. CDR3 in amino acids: CASSLYQGNSGYTF. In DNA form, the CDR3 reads TGCGCCAGCAGCTTGTATCAGGGGAATAGTGGCTACACCTTC.

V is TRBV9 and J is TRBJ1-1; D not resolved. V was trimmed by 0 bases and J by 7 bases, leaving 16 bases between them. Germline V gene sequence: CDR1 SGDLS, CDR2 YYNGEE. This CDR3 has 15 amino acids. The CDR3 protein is CASSVEGVGRGEAFF. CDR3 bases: TGTGCCAGCAGCGTAGAAGGTGTGGGCCGGGGTGAAGCTTTCTTT.

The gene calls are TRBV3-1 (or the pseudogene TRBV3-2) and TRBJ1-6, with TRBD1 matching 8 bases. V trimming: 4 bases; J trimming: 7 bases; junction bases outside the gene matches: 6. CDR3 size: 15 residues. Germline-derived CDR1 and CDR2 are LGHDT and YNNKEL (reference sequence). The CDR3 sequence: CASSPGTGINSPLHF. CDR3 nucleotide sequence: TGTGCCAGCAGCCCTGGGACAGGTATCAATTCACCCCTCCACTTT.

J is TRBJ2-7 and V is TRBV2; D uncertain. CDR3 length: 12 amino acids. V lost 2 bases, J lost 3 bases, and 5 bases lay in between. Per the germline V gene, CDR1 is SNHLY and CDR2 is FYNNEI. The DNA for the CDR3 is TGTGCCAGCAGTGAAACAATCTACGAGCAGTACTTC. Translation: CASSETIYEQYF.

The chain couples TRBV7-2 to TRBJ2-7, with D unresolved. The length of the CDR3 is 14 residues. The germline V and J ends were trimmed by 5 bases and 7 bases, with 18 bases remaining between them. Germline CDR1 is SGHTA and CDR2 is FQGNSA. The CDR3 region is CASSPNPWSEEQYF. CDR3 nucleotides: TGTGCCAGCAGCCCGAACCCCTGGTCGGAGGAGCAGTACTTC.

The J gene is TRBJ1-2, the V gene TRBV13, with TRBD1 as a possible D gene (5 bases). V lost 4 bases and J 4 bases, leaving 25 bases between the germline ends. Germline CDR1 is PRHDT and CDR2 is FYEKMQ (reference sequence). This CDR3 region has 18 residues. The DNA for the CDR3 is TGTGCCAGCAGCTCGGAGGGACTGGGCCAGCGGAGGACCTATGGCTACACCTTC. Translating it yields CASSSEGLGQRRTYGYTF.